The 32 T cell receptor beta chains below all came from one sample that was sequenced in a study of beta chain features in type 1 diabetes. Study-wide results and limits: Among all four CD4+ subsets, Type 1 diabetes patients had TCRB CDR3s that were moderately but significantly shorter.

Every bit of the isolated RNA underwent reverse transcription, so sequencing read expressed TCRB transcripts. The table came from immunoSEQ multiplex PCR; TCRdb's copy has only in-frame clones and leaves some out. The repertoire holds about 260,000 clones, with about a fifth as singletons. Their specific antigens are unknown. Sequenced sample: naive CD4+ T cells from blood. These TCRs come from a woman in her forties with type 1 diabetes.

This chain uses TRBV27 with TRBJ2-1; TRBD2 aligns across 12 bases. With 5 bases clipped from V and 15 bases from J, the junction kept 14 bases outside the gene matches. Per the germline V gene, CDR1 is MNHEY and CDR2 is SMNVEV (reference sequence). The length of the CDR3 is 15 residues. For the CDR3, the DNA is TGTGCCAGCAGTCCCTTTCTAGCGGGGGGGCCGGGGCCGTTCTTC. This translates into CASSPFLAGGPGPFF.

The V gene is TRBV30, the J gene TRBJ1-2; tentatively, D is TRBD1 (5 bases). Per germline, CDR1 GTSNPN and CDR2 SVGIG (reference sequence). The V gene lost 4 bases and the J gene lost 2 bases, with 8 bases spanning the gap. This CDR3 is built from 12 residues. The CDR3, as DNA: TGTGCCTGGACTAAGGGGAACTATGGCTACACCTTC. Protein sequence: CAWTKGNYGYTF.

There are a few counts of this clone. J is TRBJ2-3 and V is TRBV7-8, with 11 bases aligning to TRBD2. From germline, CDR1 is SGHVS and CDR2 FQNEAQ. This CDR3 comprises 16 residues. The junction had 11 bases not matched to a gene; V was cut back by 1 base and J by 11 bases. In DNA form, the CDR3 reads TGTGCCAGCAGCTTAGGACCTAGCGGGAGGCCCAAGGAGCAGTATTTT. Its protein is CASSLGPSGRPKEQYF.

The chain recombines TRBV5-1 with TRBJ1-1; 9 positions match TRBD1. Germline CDR1 reads SGHRS; CDR2 reads YFSETQ. The V and J ends lost 3 bases and 5 bases, in that order; junction bases with no gene match: 8. The CDR3 spans 15 residues. CDR3 region: CASSWGQGYYTEAFF. CDR3 DNA: TGCGCCAGCAGCTGGGGACAGGGATACTATACTGAAGCTTTCTTT.

This clone was detected a few times. This chain joins TRBV19 and TRBJ2-7; D call uncertain. CDR1 and CDR2 from the germline V gene are LNHDA and SQIVND (reference sequence). CDR3 size: 13 residues. Trimming removed 3 bases at V and 2 bases at J, with 8 bases between. CDR3 sequence: CASSMALTYEQYF. DNA of the CDR3: TGTGCCAGTAGTATGGCTCTTACCTACGAGCAGTACTTC. The complete variable domain, with remaining parts taken from reference TRBV19 and TRBJ2-7, reads DGGITQSPKYLFRKEGQNVTLSCEQNLNHDAMYWYRQDPGQGLRLIYYSQIVNDFQKGDIAEGYSVSREKKESFPLTVTSAQKNPTAFYLCASSMALTYEQYFGPGTRLTVT.

The table lists this clone with a few counts. The genes are TRBV9 and TRBJ2-2, with 10 bases that match TRBD2. CDR3 size: 17 residues. V lost 0 bases to trimming and J lost 0 bases; unmatched junction nucleotides: 2. Per germline, CDR1 SGDLS and CDR2 YYNGEE. CDR3 protein: CASSVGLAGANTGELFF. The CDR3 DNA sequence: TGTGCCAGCAGCGTAGGTCTAGCGGGGGCGAACACCGGGGAGCTGTTTTTT. The variable domain in full, with the rest retrieved from reference TRBV9 and TRBJ2-2, is DSGVTQTPKHLITATGQRVTLRCSPRSGDLSVYWYQQSLDQGLQFLIQYYNGEERAKGNILERFSAQQFPDLHSELNLSSLELGDSALYFCASSVGLAGANTGELFFGEGSRLTVL.

This clone has only a few counts. The V call is TRBV19, the J call TRBJ2-7; maybe TRBD2 (6 bases). V was shortened by 10 bases and J by 6 bases, with 16 bases between the two germline ends. CDR3 length: 12 residues. Germline lookup yields CDR1 LNHDA and CDR2 SQIVND (reference sequence). The CDR3 DNA follows: TGTGCCACCCCCCATCAGGGAGGCGAGCAGTACTTC. Translation gives CATPHQGGEQYF.

The chain has TRBV29-1 and TRBJ2-2, with 9 bases matching TRBD1. There are 16 residues in the CDR3. Germline CDR1 SQVTM, CDR2 ANQGSEA. V shed 3 bases, J shed 3 bases, and the junction held 8 bases outside the gene matches. As DNA, the CDR3 is TGCAGCGTTGAGTACGGACAGGGGTACGACACCGGGGAGCTGTTTTTT. Its protein is CSVEYGQGYDTGELFF.

V usage is TRBV5-1 and J usage is TRBJ2-5; TRBD1 might be the D (5 bases). Germline CDR1 reads SGHRS; CDR2 reads YFSETQ. This CDR3 contains 13 residues. The ends were cut back, 1 base at V and 4 bases at J, with 8 bases in the middle. This chain's CDR3 is CASSLLRGETQYF. CDR3 nucleotide sequence: TGCGCCAGCAGCTTGCTAAGGGGAGAGACCCAGTACTTC.

The chain recombines TRBV28 with TRBJ1-2; D gene unclear. Germline CDR1 reads MDHEN; CDR2 reads SYDVKM. The CDR3 has 13 amino acids. With 5 bases removed from V and 4 bases from J, the gap between germline ends came to 11 bases. CDR3 DNA: TGTGCCAGCAGTATCCCGGGTGGCTATGGCTACACCTTC. Its protein is CASSIPGGYGYTF.

The V gene is TRBV7-9, the J gene TRBJ2-1; TRBD2 might be the D (6 bases). Deletions cut 3 bases from V and 4 bases from J, with 13 bases between. This CDR3 comprises 15 residues. Germline CDR1 is SEHNR and CDR2 is FQNEAQ (reference sequence). CDR3 DNA sequence: TGTGCCAGCAGCTTTGGCGGGGTCAATTACAATGAGCAGTTCTTC. Protein: CASSFGGVNYNEQFF. Supplemented by reference TRBV7-9 and TRBJ2-1, the full variable domain reads DTGVSQNPRHKITKRGQNVTFRCDPISEHNRLYWYRQTLGQGPEFLTYFQNEAQLEKSRLLSDRFSAERPKGSFSTLEIQRTEQGDSAMYLCASSFGGVNYNEQFFGPGTRLTVL.

This clone has more than one count but fewer than ten. This chain uses TRBV4-3 with TRBJ1-1, with D maybe TRBD1 (5 bases). This CDR3 has 14 residues. Germline loops: CDR1 LGHNA, CDR2 YSLEER. V gave up 4 bases and J gave up 8 bases, with 17 bases separating them. CDR3: CASSLGHFGTEAFF. In nucleotides, the CDR3 is TGCGCCAGCAGCCTCGGACATTTCGGAACAGAAGCTTTCTTT.

The chain combines TRBV9 with TRBJ1-2; TRBD1 might be the D (5 bases). Germline V gives CDR1 SGDLS, CDR2 YYNGEE. This CDR3 contains 16 residues. The V end was cut by 4 bases, the J end by 4 bases, with 20 bases between. Here the CDR3 reads CASSPPGGPEGYGYTF. The CDR3 DNA sequence: TGTGCCAGCAGCCCTCCCGGGGGTCCGGAGGGCTATGGCTACACCTTC. Filled out from reference TRBV9 and TRBJ1-2, the complete variable domain reads DSGVTQTPKHLITATGQRVTLRCSPRSGDLSVYWYQQSLDQGLQFLIQYYNGEERAKGNILERFSAQQFPDLHSELNLSSLELGDSALYFCASSPPGGPEGYGYTFGSGTRLTVV.

This rearrangement joins TRBV9 to TRBJ1-3; 8 bases are shared with TRBD1. Germline CDR1 SGDLS, CDR2 YYNGEE. V shed 3 bases and J 8 bases; nucleotides not matched to a gene: 7. CDR3 length equals 14 residues. The CDR3 nucleotides read TGTGCCAGCAGCGCGGGACAGGCTAGGGACACCATATATTTT. Translated, it gives CASSAGQARDTIYF.

The rearrangement uses TRBV5-1 and TRBJ2-5, with D hard to call. This CDR3 has 14 amino acids. The V end was cut by 5 bases, the J end by 3 bases, with 14 bases between. Germline V gives CDR1 SGHRS, CDR2 YFSETQ. The CDR3 bases are TGCGCCAGCAGTTTAACAGCTAATAAAGAGACCCAGTACTTC. Protein product: CASSLTANKETQYF.

This clone has only a few counts. This chain joins TRBV19 and TRBJ1-1, with TRBD1 matching over 8 bases. The germline gives CDR1 LNHDA, CDR2 SQIVND (reference sequence). V was pared by 9 bases and J by 0 bases, with 9 bases of the junction left unmatched. The CDR3 sequence is 15 residues long. CDR3 residues: CASTDRGNMNTEAFF. In nucleotides, the CDR3 is TGTGCCAGCACCGACAGGGGAAACATGAACACTGAAGCTTTCTTT. Full variable domain (remainder filled in from reference TRBV19 and TRBJ1-1): DGGITQSPKYLFRKEGQNVTLSCEQNLNHDAMYWYRQDPGQGLRLIYYSQIVNDFQKGDIAEGYSVSREKKESFPLTVTSAQKNPTAFYLCASTDRGNMNTEAFFGQGTRLTVV.

The table lists this clone with a few counts. This chain joins TRBV12-5 and TRBJ1-1, with D tentatively TRBD1 (6 bases). CDR1 is LGHNT and CDR2 is FRNRAP in the germline V gene. Trimming took 1 base from V and 7 from J, leaving 10 bases between them. This CDR3 is 13 amino acids long. The CDR3 loop reads CASGLEQGNEAFF. The CDR3 DNA is TGTGCTAGTGGTTTGGAGCAGGGGAATGAAGCTTTCTTT.

The V call is TRBV2, the J call TRBJ1-1; 7 bases are shared with TRBD1. Per germline, CDR1 SNHLY and CDR2 FYNNEI. V gave up 4 bases and J gave up 0 bases; unmatched junction bases: 5. The CDR3 sequence is 15 residues long. The CDR3 DNA reads TGTGCCAGCAGTGCCTACAGGGGAGTGAACACTGAAGCTTTCTTT. Translated: CASSAYRGVNTEAFF.

This clone was seen once. The chain is built from TRBV4-3 and TRBJ1-5; D uncertain. V was cut by 0 bases and J by 1 base, with 13 bases left in between. This CDR3 has 17 residues. CDR1 and CDR2 from the germline V gene are LGHNA and YSLEER. CDR3 sequence (DNA): TGCGCCAGCAGCCAAGATCTCGGAGGGATGAGCAATCAGCCCCAGCATTTT. Translated, it gives CASSQDLGGMSNQPQHF.

This chain uses TRBV2 with TRBJ1-2, with TRBD1 as a possible D gene (5 bases). The length of the CDR3 is 14 residues. Germline assignment: CDR1 SNHLY and CDR2 FYNNEI. V dropped 4 bases and J dropped 5 bases, with 14 bases sitting between them. The CDR3 DNA reads as TGTGCCAGCAGTGCGACGAGACAGCATTATGGCTACACCTTC. Translating it yields CASSATRQHYGYTF.

The chain uses TRBV2 and TRBJ1-5, with 9 bases lining up with TRBD1. The germline V gene has CDR1 SNHLY and CDR2 FYNNEI. V gave up 6 bases and J gave up 7 bases; unmatched junction bases: 10. The CDR3 loop spans 15 amino acids. CDR3 in DNA: TGTGCCAGCAGCCGAGGGGGACAGGGAGGGCAGCCCCAGCATTTT. Amino acid sequence: CASSRGGQGGQPQHF. Full variable domain (rest looked up from reference TRBV2 and TRBJ1-5): EPEVTQTPSHQVTQMGQEVILRCVPISNHLYFYWYRQILGQKVEFLVSFYNNEISEKSEIFDDQFSVERPDGSNFTLKIRSTKLEDSAMYFCASSRGGQGGQPQHFGDGTRLSIL.

This clone was observed a handful of times. The chain has TRBV27 and TRBJ2-5; D possibly corresponds to TRBD2 (6 bases). Germline values: CDR1 MNHEY, CDR2 SMNVEV (reference sequence). The CDR3 has 14 amino acids. Trimming took off 2 bases at V and 1 base at J, with 8 bases between the two ends. CDR3 sequence reads: CASSLGGTQETQYF. The CDR3 nucleotides read TGTGCCAGCAGTTTAGGCGGGACCCAAGAGACCCAGTACTTC.

This clone was counted between two and nine times. This chain uses TRBV28 with TRBJ1-5; no clear D. There are 13 residues in the CDR3. Per germline, CDR1 MDHEN and CDR2 SYDVKM. V was trimmed by 3 bases and J by 5 bases, leaving 8 bases between them. In nucleotides, the CDR3 is TGTGCCAGCAGTTTGCGTATACATCAGCCCCAGCATTTT. It encodes CASSLRIHQPQHF.

This clone has more than one count but fewer than ten. V is TRBV28 and J is TRBJ2-1; 7 bases map to TRBD1. This CDR3 has 15 residues. Germline V gives CDR1 MDHEN, CDR2 SYDVKM. The J segment lost 7 bases and the V segment lost 6 bases, leaving 12 bases of the junction unmatched. Here the CDR3 DNA reads TGTGCCAGCAGCCCGACAGGGTGGAGTGGGAATGAGCAGTTCTTC. Translating it yields CASSPTGWSGNEQFF.

This chain links TRBV28 with TRBJ2-5; D is possibly TRBD1 (5 bases). V was clipped by 5 bases and J by 5 bases, with 21 bases between them. The CDR3 is made up of 16 amino acids. Germline V gives CDR1 MDHEN, CDR2 SYDVKM. CDR3 region: CASSHTYKGLVETQYF. CDR3 coding DNA: TGTGCCAGCAGTCATACCTATAAGGGGCTGGTGGAGACCCAGTACTTC.

This clone was recorded a few times. This chain uses TRBV27 with TRBJ2-3; D unresolved. The CDR3 loop spans 13 amino acids. The germline V gene has CDR1 MNHEY and CDR2 SMNVEV (reference sequence). V lost 6 bases and J lost 2, with 9 bases in between. For the CDR3, the DNA is TGTGCCAGCAGCCTCGGGTTCACAGATACGCAGTATTTT. It translates to CASSLGFTDTQYF.

In its sample, this clone was seen a few times. The chain has TRBV10-3 and TRBJ2-3; TRBD1 might be the D (6 bases). V was shortened by 3 bases and J by 6 bases, with 10 bases between the two germline ends. The CDR3 spans 13 residues. Germline loops: CDR1 ENHRY, CDR2 SYGVKD. For the CDR3, the DNA is TGTGCCATCAGTGAAAAGGGGGAGGATACGCAGTATTTT. Its translation is CAISEKGEDTQYF.

V usage is TRBV10-3 and J usage is TRBJ2-1; TRBD2 matches 7 bases. In germline, CDR1 is ENHRY, CDR2 SYGVKD. The CDR3 sequence is 14 residues long. Losses at the gene ends were 9 bases for V and 1 base for J; bases not matched to a gene: 6. For the CDR3, the DNA is TGTGCCATAAGCGGGGAAGCGTCCTACAATGAGCAGTTCTTC. Protein sequence: CAISGEASYNEQFF.

The chain employs TRBV4-3 and TRBJ1-5, with D perhaps TRBD1 (5 bases). The germline V gene has CDR1 LGHNA and CDR2 YSLEER. V dropped 1 base and J dropped 0 bases, with 13 bases sitting between them. CDR3 length: 17 residues. CDR3 residues: CASSQGGGTYSNQPQHF. The CDR3 DNA reads as TGCGCCAGCAGCCAAGGGGGAGGGACTTATAGCAATCAGCCCCAGCATTTT.

The chain employs TRBV5-4 and TRBJ1-1; 8 bases line up with TRBD1. Germline V gene data show CDR1 as SGHNT and CDR2 as YYREEE (reference sequence). This CDR3 comprises 16 residues. V dropped 0 bases and J dropped 2; count of bases not matched to a gene: 6. The CDR3 spells CASSLAQGAQNTEAFF. In DNA form, the CDR3 reads TGTGCCAGCAGCTTGGCCCAGGGGGCCCAAAACACTGAAGCTTTCTTT.

The chain employs TRBV7-2 and TRBJ1-2, with D uncertain. The V end was cut by 5 bases, the J end by 8 bases, with 18 bases between. This CDR3 is built from 14 residues. CDR1 and CDR2 (germline): SGHTA, FQGNSA. The CDR3 region is CASSPGSPTQGYTF. In nucleotides, the CDR3 is TGTGCCAGCAGCCCCGGGAGTCCAACCCAGGGCTACACCTTC.

The chain has TRBV18 and TRBJ2-1; 7 nucleotides line up with TRBD1. Looked up from germline, CDR1 is KGHSH and CDR2 is LQKENI. The CDR3 spans 13 residues. Trimming cost V 3 bases and J 5 bases; bases outside gene matches: 1. The CDR3: CASSPGTDNEQFF. In nucleotides, the CDR3 is TGTGCCAGCTCACCCGGGACAGACAATGAGCAGTTCTTC.